The next 9 T cell receptor beta chains were all read from a single sample in a study of low-dose radiotherapy and immunotherapy resistance in tumors (dated by TCRdb to between 2021 and 2022). Instrument used: Illumina HiSeq 2500. First-strand cDNA was synthesized using Superscript III and a set of TRAV- and TRBV-specific primers, so that both TCRalpha and TCRbeta chains were covered. An approximately 20-cycle PCR with Phusion amplified the TCRs, pairing a constant-region primer with the adapter that was attached to the V primers. The public reads were run again by TCRdb, first through fastp at Q25 and then through MiXCR, and only productive beta chains were kept. Rows are combined by CDR3 protein, so each entry shows the most common genes and DNA. The sample table contains approximately 70,000 distinct CDR3 sequences; only one count was recorded for around 31% of them. Around 10% of the sample lies in the top ten.

Per the publication, the time point label means: before trial treatment. Sequenced material: PBMCs, taken before treatment. The receptor source for this set is a female donor with ovarian cancer.

This clonotype was seen many times. The CDR3, as DNA: TGTGCCAGCTCACCCAGGGAAAAAAAGAACACTGAAGCTTTCTTT. Its translation: CASSPREKKNTEAFF. This chain links TRBV18 with TRBJ1-1; possibly TRBD1 for D (5 bases). The ends were cut back, 3 bases at V and 1 base at J, with 12 bases in the middle. The CDR3 contains 15 residues. Germline V lookup: CDR1 KGHSH, CDR2 LQKENI.

The genes are TRBV7-9 and TRBJ2-6, with TRBD2 identical over 9 bases. From germline, CDR1 is SEHNR and CDR2 FQNEAQ (reference sequence). The ends lost 0 bases at V and 0 bases at J; junction bases unmatched: 3. This CDR3 has 18 amino acids. CDR3 sequence (DNA): TGTGCCAGCAGCTTAGCGACTAGCGGAACCTCTGGGGCCAACGTCCTGACTTTC. Translation gives CASSLATSGTSGANVLTF.

This clonotype was found many times. The chain recombines TRBV5-5 with TRBJ2-1; D tentatively reads TRBD1 or TRBD2 (6 bases each). This CDR3 is built from 24 residues. V lost 6 bases, J lost 0 bases, and 40 bases lay in between. Per the germline V gene, CDR1 is SGHKS and CDR2 is YYEKEE (reference sequence). The CDR3 DNA reads as TGTGCCAGCATCTCGTCCGGGGGCCATCCCTTGGGCCTTTCTCAGACGGGCTCCTACAATGAGCAGTTCTTC. Its translation: CASISSGGHPLGLSQTGSYNEQFF.

This clonotype appeared many times. This chain connects TRBV6-2 or TRBV6-3 to TRBJ2-1, with TRBD2 matching 7 bases. The germline gives CDR1 MNHEY, CDR2 SVGEGT. This CDR3 contains 13 residues. V lost 6 bases to trimming and J lost 12 bases; unmatched junction nucleotides: 11. CDR3 loop: CASSQRRGGWQFF. The CDR3 DNA reads as TGTGCCAGCAGCCAACGCCGCGGGGGATGGCAGTTCTTC.

This chain uses TRBV18 with TRBJ2-7; TRBD1 or TRBD2 may be the D gene (7 bases each). CDR3 length equals 13 residues. The V end was cut by 6 bases, the J end by 3 bases, with 12 bases between. Germline V CDR1 and CDR2: KGHSH, LQKENI. The CDR3 nucleotides are TGTGCCAGCTCGGGAGGGACAGTCTACGAGCAGTACTTC. As protein: CASSGGTVYEQYF.

The rearrangement joins TRBV6-1 to TRBJ1-2; D is unresolved. V was shortened by 6 bases and J by 2 bases, with 10 bases between the two germline ends. There are 13 residues in the CDR3. Per the germline V gene, CDR1 is MNHNS and CDR2 is SASEGT. CDR3 in amino acids: CASRPDGNYGYTF. The CDR3 bases are TGTGCCAGCAGGCCTGACGGAAACTATGGCTACACCTTC.

This clonotype was seen at least ten times. The CDR3 sequence: CSASVGLGASYNEQFF. CDR3 nucleotides: TGCAGTGCTAGCGTGGGACTAGGGGCCTCCTACAATGAGCAGTTCTTC. The chain uses TRBV20-1 and TRBJ2-1; 8 bases are shared with TRBD2. This CDR3 region has 16 residues. The germline gives CDR1 DFQATT, CDR2 SNEGSKA (reference sequence). The junction had 7 bases not matched to a gene; V was cut back by 3 bases and J by 0 bases.

This clonotype has at least ten counts. The genes are TRBV25-1 and TRBJ1-3, with 7 bases aligning to TRBD1. V gave up 9 bases and J gave up 0 bases; unmatched junction bases: 8. This CDR3 is built from 15 residues. Germline values: CDR1 MGHDK, CDR2 SYGVNS. For the CDR3, the DNA is TGTGCCAGTCGGCCGACAGGGAGCTCTGGAAACACCATATATTTT. Amino acids: CASRPTGSSGNTIYF. Drawing the rest from reference TRBV25-1 and TRBJ1-3, the complete variable domain is EADIYQTPRYLVIGTGKKITLECSQTMGHDKMYWYQQDPGMELHLIHYSYGVNSTEKGDLSSESTVSRIRTEHFPLTLESARPSHTSQYLCASRPTGSSGNTIYFGEGSWLTVV.

The chain combines TRBV29-1 with TRBJ2-4; 10 positions agree with TRBD1. From germline, CDR1 is SQVTM and CDR2 ANQGSEA. The CDR3 has 13 residues. The junction had 7 bases not matched to a gene; V was cut back by 7 bases and J by 7 bases. Here the CDR3 reads CSGMTGGANIQYF. The CDR3 DNA reads TGCAGCGGAATGACAGGGGGCGCGAACATTCAGTACTTC. The complete variable domain, with remaining parts taken from reference TRBV29-1 and TRBJ2-4, reads SAVISQKPSRDICQRGTSLTIQCQVDSQVTMMFWYRQQPGQSLTLIATANQGSEATYESGFVIDKFPISRPNLTFSTLTVSNMSPEDSSIYLCSGMTGGANIQYFGAGTRLSVL.